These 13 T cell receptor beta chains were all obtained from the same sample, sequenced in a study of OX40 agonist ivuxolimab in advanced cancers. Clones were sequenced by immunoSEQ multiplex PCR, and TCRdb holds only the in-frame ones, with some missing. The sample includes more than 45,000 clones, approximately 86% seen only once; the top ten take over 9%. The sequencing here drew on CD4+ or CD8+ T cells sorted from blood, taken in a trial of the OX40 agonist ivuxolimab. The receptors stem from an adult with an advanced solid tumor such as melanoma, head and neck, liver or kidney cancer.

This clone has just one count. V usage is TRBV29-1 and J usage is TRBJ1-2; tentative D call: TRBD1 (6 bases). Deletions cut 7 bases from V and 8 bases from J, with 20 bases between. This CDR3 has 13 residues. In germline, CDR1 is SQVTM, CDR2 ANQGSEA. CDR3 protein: CSATDSERRGYTF. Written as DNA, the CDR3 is TGCAGCGCAACGGACAGCGAGAGGAGAGGCTACACCTTC.

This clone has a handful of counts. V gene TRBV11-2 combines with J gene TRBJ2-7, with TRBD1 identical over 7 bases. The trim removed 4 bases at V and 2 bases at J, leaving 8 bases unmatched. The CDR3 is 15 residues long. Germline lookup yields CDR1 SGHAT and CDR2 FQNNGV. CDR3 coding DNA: TGTGCCAGCAGCTCAGAGACAGGGTTCCCCTACGAGCAGTACTTC. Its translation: CASSSETGFPYEQYF.

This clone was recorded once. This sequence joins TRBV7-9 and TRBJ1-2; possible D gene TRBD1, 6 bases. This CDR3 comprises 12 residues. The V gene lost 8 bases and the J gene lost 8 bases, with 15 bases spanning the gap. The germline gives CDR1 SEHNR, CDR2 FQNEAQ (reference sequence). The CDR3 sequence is CASVSGAVGYTF. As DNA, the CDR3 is TGTGCCAGCGTCTCAGGGGCCGTGGGCTACACCTTC.

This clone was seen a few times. In DNA, the CDR3 is TGTGCCAGCAGCTTTGGGATGAAAGCTTTCTTT. Encoded protein: CASSFGMKAFF. The chain has TRBV7-9 and TRBJ1-1; D is unresolved. The CDR3 contains 11 residues. The germline gives CDR1 SEHNR, CDR2 FQNEAQ (reference sequence). V was pared by 3 bases and J by 9 bases, with 8 bases between.

The CDR3 reads CASSLGMGTEAFF. The CDR3 DNA reads as TGTGCCAGCAGCTTGGGAATGGGGACTGAAGCTTTCTTT. This chain joins TRBV7-6 and TRBJ1-1; D is unclear. V was cut by 3 bases and J by 5 bases, with 10 bases left in between. The germline gives CDR1 SGHVS, CDR2 FNYEAQ. The CDR3 runs 13 residues.

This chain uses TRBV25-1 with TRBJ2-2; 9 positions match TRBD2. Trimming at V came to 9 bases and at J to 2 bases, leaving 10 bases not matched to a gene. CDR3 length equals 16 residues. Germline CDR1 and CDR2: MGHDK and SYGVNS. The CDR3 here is CASKGGLAPNTGELFF. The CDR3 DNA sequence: TGTGCCAGTAAGGGTGGACTAGCGCCCAACACCGGGGAGCTGTTTTTT. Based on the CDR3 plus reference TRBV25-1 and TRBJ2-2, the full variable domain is EADIYQTPRYLVIGTGKKITLECSQTMGHDKMYWYQQDPGMELHLIHYSYGVNSTEKGDLSSESTVSRIRTEHFPLTLESARPSHTSQYLCASKGGLAPNTGELFFGEGSRLTVL.

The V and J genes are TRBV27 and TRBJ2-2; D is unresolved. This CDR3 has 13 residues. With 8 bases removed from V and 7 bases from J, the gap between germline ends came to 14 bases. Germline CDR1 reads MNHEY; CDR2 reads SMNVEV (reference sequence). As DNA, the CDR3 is TGTGCCAGCGGATGGCAGGTTGGCGGGGAGCTGTTTTTT. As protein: CASGWQVGGELFF.

Here the CDR3 DNA reads TGTGCCAGCAGCTTAGGTGGCTCTGGGGCCAACGTCCTGACTTTC. It is translated as CASSLGGSGANVLTF. The rearrangement uses TRBV7-7 and TRBJ2-6, with D unclear. The CDR3 is 15 amino acids. Germline V lookup: CDR1 SSHAT, CDR2 FNYEAQ (reference sequence). V was trimmed by 1 base and J by 0 bases, leaving 4 bases between them.

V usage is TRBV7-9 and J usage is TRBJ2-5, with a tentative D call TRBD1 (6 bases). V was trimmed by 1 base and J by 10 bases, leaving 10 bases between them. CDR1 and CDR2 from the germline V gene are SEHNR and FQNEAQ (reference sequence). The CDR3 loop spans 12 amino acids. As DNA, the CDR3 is TGTGCCAGCAGCTTAGAGGGGGTGAACCAGTACTTC. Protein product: CASSLEGVNQYF.

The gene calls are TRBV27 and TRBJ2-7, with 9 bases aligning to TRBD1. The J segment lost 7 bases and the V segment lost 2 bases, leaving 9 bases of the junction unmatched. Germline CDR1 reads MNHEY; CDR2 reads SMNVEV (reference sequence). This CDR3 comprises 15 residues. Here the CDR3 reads CASSLPPGQGREQYF. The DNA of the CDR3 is TGTGCCAGCAGTTTACCCCCGGGACAGGGACGGGAGCAGTACTTC.

The CDR3 bases are TGCGCCAGCAGCTTGGGGGTTTTCAGGACTAGCGGATATAGCACAGATACGCAGTATTTT. This gives the protein CASSLGVFRTSGYSTDTQYF. The chain joins TRBV5-1 to TRBJ2-3; 10 bases are a match to TRBD2. The CDR3 is made up of 20 amino acids. CDR1 and CDR2 (germline): SGHRS, YFSETQ. Trimming took 0 bases from V and 0 from J; bases not matched to a gene: 13.

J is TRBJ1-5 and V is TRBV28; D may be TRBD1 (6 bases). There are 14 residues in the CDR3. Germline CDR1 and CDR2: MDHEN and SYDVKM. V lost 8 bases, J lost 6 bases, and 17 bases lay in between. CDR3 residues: CASRPLGAGQPQHF. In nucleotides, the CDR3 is TGTGCCAGCCGGCCACTGGGGGCGGGTCAGCCCCAGCATTTT.

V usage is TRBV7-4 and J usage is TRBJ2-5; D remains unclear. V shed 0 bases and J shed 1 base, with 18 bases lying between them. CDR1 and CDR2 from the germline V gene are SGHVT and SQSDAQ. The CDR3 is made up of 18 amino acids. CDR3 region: CASSLAKRMVACQETQYF. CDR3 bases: TGTGCCAGCAGCTTAGCGAAGAGGATGGTAGCATGCCAAGAGACCCAGTACTTC.